Listed below are T cell receptor beta chains from one sample, sequenced in a study of blood T cells in healthy people across ages. Via MiXCR, TCRdb re-called the 5' RACE reads, giving one row per CDR3 protein. The data contain about 1.4 million distinct CDR3 sequences, around 59% of them singletons. Material for sequencing was blood. The receptors stem from a young man in good health. Each CDR3 is given with its conserved first and last residue. The D gene is left open where the match is weak. Size is omitted from some rows. Given values are once, few, many or a class for expanded clones.

j_gene	v_gene	d_gene	abundance	CDR3aa	CDR3nt
TRBJ2-5	TRBV10-3	.	.	CANRARGWETQYF	TGTGCCAACAGAGCACGGGGTTGGGAGACCCAGTACTTC
TRBJ1-2	TRBV5-1	.	.	CASSLDGQSYGYTF	TGCGCCAGCAGCTTGGACGGACAGAGCTATGGCTACACCTTC
TRBJ2-1	TRBV15	TRBD1	.	CATSHGQEHYNEQFF	TGTGCCACCAGCCATGGACAGGAACATTACAATGAGCAGTTCTTC
TRBJ2-7	TRBV7-6	.	.	CASSMKVNEQYF	TGTGCCAGCAGCATGAAGGTGAACGAGCAGTACTTC
TRBJ2-2	TRBV5-8	TRBD2	.	CASSLIPGLASANTGELFF	TGTGCCAGCAGCTTGATACCGGGACTAGCGAGCGCGAACACCGGGGAGCTGTTTTTT
TRBJ2-3	TRBV7-8	TRBD2	.	CASSYGLAGGGTDTQYF	TGTGCCAGCAGCTACGGACTAGCGGGGGGAGGGACAGATACGCAGTATTTT
TRBJ1-1	TRBV4-1	.	few	CASSQAAGGTEAFF	TGCGCCAGCAGCCAAGCTGCGGGTGGCACTGAAGCTTTCTTT
TRBJ2-1	TRBV5-1	TRBD2	.	CASSLVAGGVNEQFF	TGCGCCAGCAGCTTGGTCGCGGGAGGTGTCAATGAGCAGTTCTTC
TRBJ2-7	TRBV18	TRBD1	.	CASSPVQGATNEQYF	TGTGCCAGCTCACCGGTTCAGGGGGCAACGAACGAGCAGTACTTC
TRBJ1-5	TRBV20-1	.	once	CSAREITGGNQPQHF	TGTAGTGCTAGAGAAATCACGGGAGGGAATCAGCCCCAGCATTTT
TRBJ2-1	TRBV7-2	.	few	CASSLPLLRDLNNEQFF	TGTGCCAGCAGCTTACCCCTCCTCCGGGACCTTAACAATGAGCAGTTCTTC
TRBJ2-3	TRBV6-6	.	.	CASIPDFTDTQYF	TGTGCCAGCATTCCGGACTTCACAGATACGCAGTATTTT
TRBJ2-3	TRBV28	.	.	CASSSRQSKSPVTQYF	TGTGCCAGCAGTTCCCGTCAATCCAAATCACCGGTAACGCAGTATTTT
TRBJ1-4	TRBV3-1	.	once	CASSQVSLNEKLFF	TGTGCCAGCAGCCAAGTGTCCCTTAATGAAAAACTGTTTTTT
TRBJ2-7	TRBV6-5	.	.	CASSKTDPNSYEQYF	TGTGCCAGCAGTAAGACAGACCCGAATAGCTACGAGCAGTACTTC
TRBJ2-7	TRBV29-1	.	.	CSVVLADSPYEQYF	TGCAGCGTTGTATTAGCGGACTCCCCCTACGAGCAGTACTTC
TRBJ1-6	TRBV10-3	.	.	CAISELSSPLHF	TGTGCCATCAGTGAACTCTCTTCACCCCTCCACTTT
TRBJ2-7	TRBV30	TRBD1	few	CAWSGTGAEQYF	TGTGCCTGGAGTGGGACAGGGGCCGAGCAGTACTTC
TRBJ2-5	TRBV4-1	.	.	CASSLTTGGQETQYF	TGCGCCAGCAGTTTAACGACAGGTGGACAAGAGACCCAGTACTTC
TRBJ2-1	TRBV20-1	.	once	CSARVSTADLYNEQFF	TGCAGTGCTAGAGTAAGCACAGCAGACTTATACAATGAGCAGTTCTTC
TRBJ2-5	TRBV6-5	.	.	CASSLRATSETQYF	TGTGCCAGCAGTTTAAGGGCCACATCAGAGACCCAGTACTTC
TRBJ2-7	TRBV12-3/TRBV12-4	.	.	CASSSRVQHYEQYF	TGTGCCAGCAGTTCCCGGGTCCAACACTACGAGCAGTACTTC
TRBJ2-6	TRBV29-1	.	few	CSVANSGANVLTF	TGCAGCGTTGCCAACTCTGGGGCCAACGTCCTGACTTTC
TRBJ1-2	TRBV20-1	TRBD1	.	CSARDRGRGGYTF	TGCAGTGCTAGGGACAGGGGGCGCGGGGGCTACACCTTC
TRBJ1-1	TRBV10-3	TRBD1	few	CARPGQGGRRAFF	TGTGCCAGACCGGGACAGGGAGGTAGGAGAGCTTTCTTT
TRBJ2-5	TRBV7-2	.	few	CASSSGHQQETQYF	TGTGCCAGCAGCTCCGGACACCAACAAGAGACCCAGTACTTC
TRBJ2-7	TRBV2	TRBD2	.	CASSRTSGINEQYF	TGTGCCAGCAGTCGGACTAGCGGGATCAACGAGCAGTACTTC
TRBJ1-1	TRBV28	.	.	CASRAMNTEAFF	TGTGCCAGCAGGGCCATGAACACTGAAGCTTTCTTT
TRBJ2-6	TRBV7-9	TRBD1	.	CASSTPQGASSGANVLTF	TGTGCCAGCAGCACACCTCAGGGGGCTAGCTCTGGGGCCAACGTCCTGACTTTC
TRBJ1-1	TRBV18	.	.	CASSPQANTEAFF	TGTGCCAGCTCCCCCCAAGCGAACACTGAAGCTTTCTTT
TRBJ2-5	TRBV20-1	.	once	CSARAGAKETQYF	TGCAGTGCTAGAGCCGGGGCCAAAGAGACCCAGTACTTC
TRBJ1-4	TRBV6-2/TRBV6-3	.	.	CASKSTGGGKEKLFF	TGTGCCAGCAAAAGTACAGGAGGAGGAAAGGAAAAACTGTTTTTT
TRBJ2-7	TRBV27	.	.	CASSFGPRSSYEQYF	TGTGCCAGCAGTTTCGGGCCTAGGAGCTCCTACGAGCAGTACTTC
TRBJ2-1	TRBV7-9	.	once	CASSSTTSSINEQFF	TGTGCCAGCAGCTCAACCACTAGCAGCATCAATGAGCAGTTCTTC
TRBJ2-5	TRBV6-6	.	.	CASSYGQSKETQYF	TGTGCCAGCAGTTATGGACAGTCGAAAGAGACCCAGTACTTC
TRBJ1-1	TRBV20-1	TRBD1	.	CSADSDRDEAFF	TGCAGTGCTGACTCGGACAGGGACGAAGCTTTCTTT
TRBJ2-2	TRBV20-1	.	.	CSAPGWNTGELFF	TGCAGTGCTCCCGGATGGAACACCGGGGAGCTGTTTTTT
TRBJ2-5	TRBV28	.	.	CASSPIGQETQYF	TGTGCCAGCAGTCCTATTGGGCAAGAGACCCAGTACTTC
TRBJ1-4	TRBV29-1	TRBD1	.	CSGSQGDNEKLFF	TGCAGCGGCTCACAGGGGGACAATGAAAAACTGTTTTTT
TRBJ2-5	TRBV7-2	.	.	CASSWGVALHWETQYF	TGTGCCAGCAGCTGGGGGGTAGCTCTGCATTGGGAGACCCAGTACTTC
TRBJ1-3	TRBV18	.	.	CASSPAATAHSGNTIYF	TGTGCCAGCTCACCAGCAGCTACAGCGCACTCTGGAAACACCATATATTTT
TRBJ2-1	TRBV5-1	.	few	CASSLGRNQISSYNEQFF	TGCGCCAGCAGCTTGGGGCGTAACCAGATAAGCTCCTACAATGAGCAGTTCTTC